These 16 T cell receptor beta chains share one sample of origin, sequenced in a study of cytomegalovirus exposure and HLA in healthy donors. The study ran its PCR with 60 Vbeta and 13 Jbeta primers. The repertoire was sequenced with immunoSEQ multiplex PCR; TCRdb's copy has only in-frame clones and lacks some. The sample carries 170,000 or so clones, 75% to 85% recorded once. What was sequenced was PBMCs. These receptors were taken from a woman in her 50s in good health and CMV-seropositive.

This chain joins TRBV15 and TRBJ1-1, with D hard to call. In germline, CDR1 is LNHNV, CDR2 YYDKDF (reference sequence). The CDR3 runs 14 residues. The V gene lost 3 bases and the J gene lost 4 bases, with 12 bases spanning the gap. DNA of the CDR3: TGTGCCACCAGCAGTAGGAGCGGAACCACTGAAGCTTTCTTT. Translation gives CATSSRSGTTEAFF.

The chain is built from TRBV5-1 and TRBJ2-5, with 8 bases aligning to TRBD1. CDR3 length: 15 residues. The germline V gene encodes CDR1 SGHRS and CDR2 YFSETQ. V dropped 4 bases and J dropped 2; count of bases not matched to a gene: 7. The CDR3 reads CASSEGTGGQETQYF. The CDR3 nucleotides are TGCGCCAGCAGCGAGGGGACAGGAGGGCAAGAGACCCAGTACTTC.

V gene TRBV5-1 combines with J gene TRBJ2-5, with TRBD2 matching over 12 bases. This CDR3 is built from 15 residues. V lost 3 bases and J lost 2; bases outside the gene matches: 2. Germline V CDR1 and CDR2: SGHRS, YFSETQ. The CDR3 region has the DNA TGCGCCAGCAGCTCGACTAGCGGGAGACAAGAGACCCAGTACTTC. This codes for CASSSTSGRQETQYF. Drawing the rest from reference TRBV5-1 and TRBJ2-5, the complete variable domain is KAGVTQTPRYLIKTRGQQVTLSCSPISGHRSVSWYQQTPGQGLQFLFEYFSETQRNKGNFPGRFSGRQFSNSRSEMNVSTLELGDSALYLCASSSTSGRQETQYFGPGTRLLVL.

In this sample, this clone turned up a few times. The gene calls are TRBV5-1 and TRBJ2-7, with TRBD1 matching over 7 bases. The junction had 8 bases not matched to a gene; V was cut back by 4 bases and J by 4 bases. Germline CDR1 and CDR2: SGHRS and YFSETQ. CDR3 size: 14 residues. CDR3 bases: TGCGCCAGCAGCCCGGGACAGCAAGCTTACGAGCAGTACTTC. Translated: CASSPGQQAYEQYF. The full variable domain, completed using reference TRBV5-1 and TRBJ2-7, is KAGVTQTPRYLIKTRGQQVTLSCSPISGHRSVSWYQQTPGQGLQFLFEYFSETQRNKGNFPGRFSGRQFSNSRSEMNVSTLELGDSALYLCASSPGQQAYEQYFGPGTRLTVT.

The chain recombines TRBV7-9 with TRBJ2-3; 8 nucleotides agree with TRBD2. The V gene end was trimmed by 6 bases and the J gene end by 1 base; junction bases not matched to a gene: 18. Germline CDR1 and CDR2: SEHNR and FQNEAQ (reference sequence). The CDR3 length is 19 residues. The CDR3 sequence: CASSPGTAGGPSGTDTQYF. The CDR3 DNA is TGTGCCAGCAGTCCTGGAACGGCGGGGGGCCCATCCGGCACAGATACGCAGTATTTT.

The chain couples TRBV28 to TRBJ1-1, with D perhaps TRBD1 (5 bases). Trimming pared 5 bases from V and 9 bases from J, leaving 13 bases between. From germline, CDR1 is MDHEN and CDR2 SYDVKM. The CDR3 covers 12 residues. Here the CDR3 reads CASSRSGGQAFF. In DNA form, the CDR3 reads TGTGCCAGCAGTCGAAGCGGGGGACAAGCTTTCTTT. Full variable domain (outside the CDR3, taken from reference TRBV28 and TRBJ1-1): DVKVTQSSRYLVKRTGEKVFLECVQDMDHENMFWYRQDPGLGLRLIYFSYDVKMKEKGDIPEGYSVSREKKERFSLILESASTNQTSMYLCASSRSGGQAFFGQGTRLTVV.

The rearrangement links TRBV27 to TRBJ1-1; 7 bases line up with TRBD1. CDR1 MNHEY and CDR2 SMNVEV come from the germline V gene (reference sequence). Trimming took 2 bases from V and 0 from J; bases not matched to a gene: 3. CDR3 length equals 15 residues. The CDR3 here is CASSLEGGLNTEAFF. CDR3 DNA sequence: TGTGCCAGCAGTTTAGAAGGGGGCTTGAACACTGAAGCTTTCTTT.

In its sample, this clone was seen once. V is TRBV15 and J is TRBJ1-5; TRBD1 aligns across 9 bases. The CDR3 is 14 residues long. V lost 3 bases to trimming and J lost 4 bases; unmatched junction nucleotides: 1. The germline V gene has CDR1 LNHNV and CDR2 YYDKDF (reference sequence). The CDR3 sequence is CATSRTGGNQPQHF. For the CDR3, the DNA is TGTGCCACCAGCAGGACAGGGGGTAATCAGCCCCAGCATTTT.

This clone was detected many times. The V call is TRBV25-1, the J call TRBJ2-4; 7 bases agree with TRBD2. Germline V CDR1 and CDR2: MGHDK, SYGVNS. Losses at the gene ends were 4 bases for V and 4 bases for J; bases not matched to a gene: 4. This CDR3 region has 14 residues. DNA for the CDR3: TGTGCCAGCAGTGGGTCGGGGGGAAAAAACATTCAGTACTTC. Translated, it gives CASSGSGGKNIQYF. The variable domain in full, completed from reference TRBV25-1 and TRBJ2-4, reads EADIYQTPRYLVIGTGKKITLECSQTMGHDKMYWYQQDPGMELHLIHYSYGVNSTEKGDLSSESTVSRIRTEHFPLTLESARPSHTSQYLCASSGSGGKNIQYFGAGTRLSVL.

The V gene is TRBV21-1, the J gene TRBJ1-5. TRBV21-1 has pseudogene status. The CDR3 covers 15 residues. CDR3 amino acids: CASSKVTGRGQPQHF. CDR3 coding DNA: TGTGCCAGCAGCAAAGTTACAGGGCGGGGGCAGCCCCAGCATTTT.

The genes are TRBV11-2 and TRBJ1-2, with D perhaps TRBD1 (6 bases). The germline V gene encodes CDR1 SGHAT and CDR2 FQNNGV. There are 13 residues in the CDR3. Trimming left V 2 bases short and J 6 bases short, with 10 bases between. DNA of the CDR3: TGTGCCAGCAGCTTAACAGGGAGAAATGGCTACACCTTC. Its protein product is CASSLTGRNGYTF.

This chain connects TRBV28 to TRBJ2-1, with 8 bases aligning to TRBD2. V dropped 8 bases and J dropped 7; count of bases not matched to a gene: 7. The CDR3 totals 13 residues. Germline V lookup: CDR1 MDHEN, CDR2 SYDVKM. The CDR3 region has the DNA TGTGCCAGCTTTCCGGGGGGGCGAAATGAGCAGTTCTTC. Translating it yields CASFPGGRNEQFF.

The V call is TRBV7-3, the J call TRBJ2-2; 9 positions match TRBD1. Germline values: CDR1 SGHTA, CDR2 FQGTGA. Germline trimming cut 6 bases from V and 4 bases from J; bases unmatched to any gene: 6. The CDR3 runs 15 residues. CDR3 region: CASRDRDRVTGELFF. Here the CDR3 DNA reads TGTGCCAGCAGGGACCGGGACAGGGTCACCGGGGAGCTGTTTTTT. Filled out from reference TRBV7-3 and TRBJ2-2, the complete variable domain reads GAGVSQTPSNKVTEKGKYVELRCDPISGHTALYWYRQSLGQGPEFLIYFQGTGAADDSGLPNDRFFAVRPEGSVSTLKIQRTERGDSAVYLCASRDRDRVTGELFFGEGSRLTVL.

The CDR3 sequence is CASRIQGEGGTEAFF. The CDR3 DNA reads TGTGCCAGCAGAATACAGGGGGAAGGGGGCACTGAAGCTTTCTTT. The chain joins TRBV6-1 to TRBJ1-1; TRBD1 matches at 8 bases. J lost 4 bases, V lost 6 bases, and 10 bases had no gene match. Germline V lookup: CDR1 MNHNS, CDR2 SASEGT. CDR3 size: 15 residues.

The chain carries TRBV11-1 and TRBJ2-7, with TRBD1 matching 10 bases. Per the germline V gene, CDR1 is SGHAT and CDR2 is FQDESV (reference sequence). V shed 2 bases, J shed 2 bases, and the junction held 6 bases outside the gene matches. This CDR3 comprises 16 residues. In DNA form, the CDR3 reads TGTGCCAGCAGCTTAACCCGTGGACAGGGGGCCTACGAGCAGTACTTC. This translates into CASSLTRGQGAYEQYF.

The V gene is TRBV6-1, the J gene TRBJ2-1; maybe TRBD1 (5 bases). CDR3 size: 15 residues. Per germline, CDR1 MNHNS and CDR2 SASEGT. V gave up 10 bases and J gave up 1 base, with 17 bases separating them. Written as DNA, the CDR3 is TGTGCCACTTCAGCAGGGTTGCTATCCTACAATGAGCAGTTCTTC. Encoded protein: CATSAGLLSYNEQFF.